This paragraph reports one T cell receptor (beta chain). This record comes from a study of cytomegalovirus exposure and HLA in healthy donors. Study summary: Within the Caucasian-associated ancestry cluster were about 81% of the approximately 400 genotyped donors.

PCR amplification relied on 60 Vbeta primers (plus 13 Jbeta primers). The repertoire was sequenced with immunoSEQ multiplex PCR; TCRdb's copy has only in-frame clones and lacks some. The table shows about 120,000 clones, with more than 60% occurring only once. Sample: PBMCs. The clonotype comes from a young man in good health and CMV-seronegative.

CDR3 amino acids: CASSFSQGAVGNTIYF. The DNA for the CDR3 is TGTGCCAGCAGCTTTTCACAGGGGGCCGTTGGAAACACCATATATTTT. The chain combines TRBV7-9 with TRBJ1-3; 9 bases agree with TRBD1. From germline, CDR1 is SEHNR and CDR2 FQNEAQ (reference sequence). J was trimmed by 3 bases and V by 3 bases; bases with no gene match: 6. This CDR3 is 16 amino acids long.